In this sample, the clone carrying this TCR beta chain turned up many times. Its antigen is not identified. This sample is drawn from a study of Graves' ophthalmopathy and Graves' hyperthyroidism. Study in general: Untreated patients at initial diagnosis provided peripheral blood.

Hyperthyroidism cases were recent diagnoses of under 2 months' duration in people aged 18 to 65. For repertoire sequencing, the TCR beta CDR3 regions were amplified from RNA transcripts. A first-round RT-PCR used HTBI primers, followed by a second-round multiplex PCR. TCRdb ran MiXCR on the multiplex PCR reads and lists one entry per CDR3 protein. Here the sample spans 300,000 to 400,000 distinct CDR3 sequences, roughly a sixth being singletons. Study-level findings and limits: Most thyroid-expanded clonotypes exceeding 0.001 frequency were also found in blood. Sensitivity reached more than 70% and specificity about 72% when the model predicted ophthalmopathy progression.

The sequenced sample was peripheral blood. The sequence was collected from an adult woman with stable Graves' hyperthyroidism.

As DNA, the CDR3 is TGTGCCAGCAGTACGATAGCGGGAGCAACCGGGGAGCTGTTTTTT. Its protein product is CASSTIAGATGELFF. The V gene is TRBV11-2, the J gene TRBJ2-2; 9 positions match TRBD2. Germline assignment: CDR1 SGHAT and CDR2 FQNNGV. The CDR3 is 15 amino acids. Trimming cost V 6 bases and J 5 bases; bases outside gene matches: 7.